Included here is one T cell receptor beta chain sequence, with context. The source of the sample is a study of T cells after posttransplantation cyclophosphamide. Repertoires were generated with immunoSEQ multiplex PCR, while TCRdb's copy carries only in-frame clones and drops some. This table has 30,000 to 40,000 clones, roughly 89% appearing once. Trimming removed 4 bases from V and 7 bases from J, with 11 bases in between. The CDR3 contains 12 residues. CDR1 LGHNA and CDR2 YSLEER come from the germline V gene. The sequenced sample consisted of PBMCs. This receptor was identified in a middle-aged woman with a blood cancer, CMV-positive, and with a related stem cell donor. The chain employs TRBV4-3 and TRBJ2-7; the D gene is possibly TRBD2 (5 bases). CDR3 residues: CASSRGLGEQYF. The CDR3 DNA sequence: TGCGCCAGCAGCCGCGGACTGGGGGAGCAGTACTTC.